Below are 26 T cell receptor beta chains sequenced from a single sample in a study of Tregs in tolerant kidney transplant recipients. For these receptors, no antigen is known. The table came from immunoSEQ multiplex PCR; TCRdb's copy has only in-frame clones and leaves some out. The table includes just under 45,000 clones, 95% to 96% detected once. The sample was Tregs from blood cultured with allogeneic cells. Receptor source: a human donor in good health.

This rearrangement joins TRBV6-6 to TRBJ2-5; D is uncertain. CDR3 size: 11 residues. V shed 5 bases and J shed 2 bases, with 3 bases lying between them. CDR1 and CDR2 from the germline V gene are MNHNY and SVGAGI (reference sequence). The CDR3 here is CASSMQETQYF. The CDR3 coding sequence is TGTGCCAGCAGTATGCAAGAGACCCAGTACTTC.

This clone was seen a few times. This chain links TRBV11-3 with TRBJ2-1; D is tentatively TRBD1 or TRBD2 (5 bases each). The germline V and J ends were trimmed by 2 bases and 7 bases, with 18 bases remaining between them. The CDR3 is made up of 16 amino acids. Germline V lookup: CDR1 SGHNT, CDR2 YENEEA. The CDR3 nucleotides read TGTGCCAGCAGCTTAAGGCTACCCGGGGCTCGGAATGAGCAGTTCTTC. It is translated as CASSLRLPGARNEQFF.

The genes are TRBV6-1 and TRBJ1-2, with no clear D. This CDR3 has 14 residues. Trimming pared 4 bases from V and 3 bases from J, leaving 12 bases between. The germline CDR1 and CDR2 sequences are MNHNS and SASEGT. DNA for the CDR3: TGTGCCAGCAGTGTGGGCACCCTGGACTATGGCTACACCTTC. Amino acid sequence: CASSVGTLDYGYTF.

The chain is built from TRBV18 and TRBJ2-1, with D hard to call. Germline assignment: CDR1 KGHSH and CDR2 LQKENI. The CDR3 covers 13 residues. The ends were cut back, 6 bases at V and 9 bases at J, with 15 bases in the middle. The CDR3 sequence: CASSQSELSEQFF. The CDR3 nucleotides are TGTGCCAGCTCCCAAAGCGAATTGAGTGAGCAGTTCTTC.

The chain has TRBV25-1 and TRBJ2-5, with D unclear. Germline-derived CDR1 and CDR2 are MGHDK and SYGVNS. The CDR3 has 13 amino acids. The V end was cut by 1 base, the J end by 1 base, with 4 bases between. The CDR3 coding sequence is TGTGCCAGCAGTGAATTGGGCCAAGAGACCCAGTACTTC. It is translated as CASSELGQETQYF. Looking up the rest from reference TRBV25-1 and TRBJ2-5 gives the full variable domain: EADIYQTPRYLVIGTGKKITLECSQTMGHDKMYWYQQDPGMELHLIHYSYGVNSTEKGDLSSESTVSRIRTEHFPLTLESARPSHTSQYLCASSELGQETQYFGPGTRLLVL.

Only one count was recorded for this clone. This chain links TRBV7-2 with TRBJ2-2; a possible D gene is TRBD2 (5 bases). Looked up from germline, CDR1 is SGHTA and CDR2 is FQGNSA. V shed 5 bases and J shed 4 bases, with 8 bases lying between them. The CDR3 has 13 amino acids. DNA for the CDR3: TGTGCCAGCAGCCCTACTAGCACCGGGGAGCTGTTTTTT. It encodes CASSPTSTGELFF.

The V and J genes are TRBV7-3 and TRBJ2-6, with D tentatively TRBD1 (6 bases). Germline V gene sequence: CDR1 SGHTA, CDR2 FQGTGA. Trimming took off 4 bases at V and 1 base at J, with 11 bases between the two ends. CDR3 length: 16 amino acids. This chain's CDR3 is CASSSLGASGANVLTF. The CDR3 DNA is TGTGCCAGCAGCTCCTTGGGGGCGTCTGGGGCCAACGTCCTGACTTTC.

The chain uses TRBV4-2 and TRBJ2-2; tentative D call: TRBD1 (6 bases). Germline V gene lookup returns CDR1 LGHNA and CDR2 YNFKEQ. This CDR3 contains 14 residues. V was trimmed by 1 base and J by 5 bases, leaving 8 bases between them. The CDR3 DNA reads as TGTGCCAGCAGCCAAGGAGGACAGACCGGGGAGCTGTTTTTT. Translation: CASSQGGQTGELFF.

The chain links TRBV6-1 to TRBJ1-5; D perhaps matches TRBD1 (5 bases). Germline V gene sequence: CDR1 MNHNS, CDR2 SASEGT. This CDR3 spans 14 amino acids. V gave up 6 bases and J gave up 4 bases, with 13 bases separating them. CDR3 loop: CASSLTRGNQPQHF. Here the CDR3 DNA reads TGTGCCAGCAGCCTGACACGGGGGAATCAGCCCCAGCATTTT.

The V gene is TRBV6-9, the J gene TRBJ1-1; D uncertain. The germline gives CDR1 MNHGY, CDR2 SVAAGI. There are 14 residues in the CDR3. The ends were cut back, 4 bases at V and 0 bases at J, with 9 bases in the middle. CDR3 residues: CASSWEKMNTEAFF. The CDR3 coding sequence is TGTGCCAGCAGTTGGGAGAAGATGAACACTGAAGCTTTCTTT.

This clone was picked up a small number of times. The rearrangement links TRBV27 to TRBJ1-1; D is possibly TRBD1 (5 bases). V lost 6 bases and J lost 1, with 12 bases in between. The CDR3 is 14 amino acids. Per the germline V gene, CDR1 is MNHEY and CDR2 is SMNVEV (reference sequence). CDR3 loop: CASRLGRGNTEAFF. CDR3 DNA: TGTGCCAGCAGACTAGGGAGGGGGAACACTGAAGCTTTCTTT.

The chain couples TRBV9 to TRBJ2-3; D is ambiguous. The CDR3 spans 13 residues. V dropped 0 bases and J dropped 7 bases, with 9 bases sitting between them. Per germline, CDR1 SGDLS and CDR2 YYNGEE. In DNA form, the CDR3 reads TGTGCCAGCAGCGTAGAGGAACTAAATACGCAGTATTTT. It translates to CASSVEELNTQYF.

The chain's CDR3 is CASSFVGNTIYF. In DNA, the CDR3 is TGTGCCAGTAGTTTCGTCGGAAACACCATATATTTT. This chain connects TRBV19 to TRBJ1-3; D call uncertain. This CDR3 region has 12 residues. Germline values: CDR1 LNHDA, CDR2 SQIVND (reference sequence). Trimming pared 5 bases from V and 4 bases from J, leaving 6 bases between.

The chain uses TRBV20-1 and TRBJ2-6; D remains ambiguous. V gave up 4 bases and J gave up 4 bases, with 2 bases separating them. CDR3 length: 11 residues. Per germline, CDR1 DFQATT and CDR2 SNEGSKA (reference sequence). The CDR3 loop is CSATGANVLTF. CDR3 coding DNA: TGCAGTGCTACCGGGGCCAACGTCCTGACTTTC.

V usage is TRBV18 and J usage is TRBJ2-3; 11 bases line up with TRBD2. This CDR3 spans 15 amino acids. Germline V gives CDR1 KGHSH, CDR2 LQKENI. Trimming removed 4 bases from V and 1 base from J; junction bases left unmatched: 1. The CDR3 DNA follows: TGTGCCAGCTCACAGGGACTAGCGGGCACAGATACGCAGTATTTT. Translating it yields CASSQGLAGTDTQYF.

The chain combines TRBV11-3 with TRBJ2-2, with TRBD1 matching 8 bases. Trimming took 5 bases from V and 6 from J; bases not matched to a gene: 11. CDR1 and CDR2 from the germline V gene are SGHNT and YENEEA. CDR3 size: 16 residues. The CDR3 bases are TGTGCCAGCAGCAGAGCCTTAGGGACAGGAGCCGGGGAGCTGTTTTTT. Its protein is CASSRALGTGAGELFF. The complete variable domain, with remaining parts taken from reference TRBV11-3 and TRBJ2-2, reads EAGVVQSPRYKIIEKKQPVAFWCNPISGHNTLYWYLQNLGQGPELLIRYENEEAVDDSQLPKDRFSAERLKGVDSTLKIQPAELGDSAVYLCASSRALGTGAGELFFGEGSRLTVL.

The chain links TRBV18 to TRBJ1-1, with D tentatively TRBD1 (6 bases). Trimming removed 4 bases at V and 2 bases at J, with 11 bases between. The CDR3 contains 14 residues. CDR1 is KGHSH, CDR2 LQKENI, per germline. The DNA of the CDR3 is TGTGCCAGCTCACTTAGGGGACAAAACACTGAAGCTTTCTTT. This translates into CASSLRGQNTEAFF.

The CDR3 nucleotides are TGTGCCAGCAGTTACTCAGGGGCGGGCAATCAGCCCCAGCATTTT. Translation gives CASSYSGAGNQPQHF. V and J are TRBV6-6 and TRBJ1-5; D possibly corresponds to TRBD1 (5 bases). Germline V gives CDR1 MNHNY, CDR2 SVGAGI (reference sequence). V was pared by 0 bases and J by 2 bases, with 8 bases between. The CDR3 runs 15 residues.

This clone was counted a few times. The V and J genes are TRBV2 and TRBJ1-1; a weak D match, TRBD1 (5 bases). The CDR3 sequence is 11 residues long. V was clipped by 6 bases and J by 5 bases, with 7 bases between them. Germline assignment: CDR1 SNHLY and CDR2 FYNNEI. The CDR3 here is CASRGQTEAFF. The DNA for the CDR3 is TGTGCCAGCAGGGGGCAGACTGAAGCTTTCTTT.

V gene TRBV11-2 combines with J gene TRBJ2-7; weak D call: TRBD1 (5 bases). CDR3 length: 15 residues. Between the trimmed V and J ends, which lost 5 bases and 3 bases, there was a span of 17 bases. CDR1 is SGHAT, CDR2 FQNNGV, per germline. The CDR3 loop is CASSRTFETDYEQYF. In DNA, the CDR3 is TGTGCCAGCAGCCGTACCTTCGAGACAGACTACGAGCAGTACTTC.

This sequence joins TRBV6-5 and TRBJ1-1, with D unclear. Trimming left V 5 bases short and J 3 bases short, with 13 bases between. The CDR3 has 14 residues. The germline V gene has CDR1 MNHEY and CDR2 SVGAGI. CDR3 amino acids: CASSTPRLDTEAFF. The CDR3 coding sequence is TGTGCCAGCAGTACCCCCCGGTTGGACACTGAAGCTTTCTTT.

The rearrangement joins TRBV5-5 to TRBJ2-7; 7 bases map to TRBD1. Per the germline V gene, CDR1 is SGHKS and CDR2 is YYEKEE (reference sequence). This CDR3 has 14 residues. J lost 6 bases, V lost 4 bases, and 10 bases had no gene match. In DNA form, the CDR3 reads TGTGCCAGCAGCGAAAGACAGGGTTGGGGCGAGCAGTACTTC. Its translation is CASSERQGWGEQYF.

The V gene is TRBV29-1, the J gene TRBJ2-1, with TRBD2 matching 7 bases. Germline V gene lookup returns CDR1 SQVTM and CDR2 ANQGSEA. CDR3 size: 15 residues. After removal of 7 bases from V and 4 bases from J, the junction contained 13 bases not matched to a gene. The CDR3 protein is CSALRGQRDYNEQFF. Written as DNA, the CDR3 is TGCAGCGCGCTAAGGGGCCAGCGGGATTACAATGAGCAGTTCTTC.

This chain connects TRBV12-5 to TRBJ2-5; TRBD1 matches 8 bases. Per germline, CDR1 LGHNT and CDR2 FRNRAP. The CDR3 is 17 amino acids. The V and J ends lost 4 bases and 1 base, in that order; junction bases with no gene match: 11. CDR3 nucleotides: TGTGCTAGTGGTTCGGCTTTGGGCAGGGGGCCCCAAGAGACCCAGTACTTC. It codes for CASGSALGRGPQETQYF. Variable domain in full (rest from reference TRBV12-5 and TRBJ2-5): DARVTQTPRHKVTEMGQEVTMRCQPILGHNTVFWYRQTMMQGLELLAYFRNRAPLDDSGMPKDRFSAEMPDATLATLKIQPSEPRDSAVYFCASGSALGRGPQETQYFGPGTRLLVL.

This rearrangement joins TRBV30 to TRBJ1-1; 7 nucleotides line up with TRBD1. V lost 1 base, J lost 3 bases, and 8 bases stayed unmatched. Per germline, CDR1 GTSNPN and CDR2 SVGIG (reference sequence). This CDR3 contains 15 residues. The CDR3 is CAWSEFGQGDTEAFF. The CDR3 nucleotides are TGTGCCTGGAGTGAATTCGGCCAGGGGGACACTGAAGCTTTCTTT. Combining the CDR3 with reference TRBV30 and TRBJ1-1 gives the whole variable domain SQTIHQWPATLVQPVGSPLSLECTVEGTSNPNLYWYRQAAGRGLQLLFYSVGIGQISSEVPQNLSASRPQDRQFILSSKKLLLSDSGFYLCAWSEFGQGDTEAFFGQGTRLTVV.

This chain links TRBV11-2 with TRBJ2-4; D unresolved. The CDR3 consists of 17 residues. Trimming cost V 1 base and J 0 bases, with 13 bases left between them. CDR1 SGHAT and CDR2 FQNNGV come from the germline V gene. CDR3 sequence: CASSLGVALLAKNIQYF. The CDR3 DNA reads TGTGCCAGCAGCTTAGGTGTCGCCCTGCTAGCCAAAAACATTCAGTACTTC.